One and the same sample provided the 24 T cell receptor beta chains below, sequenced in a study of T-cell memory formation after mild COVID-19. TCRdb reprocessed the 5' RACE reads via MiXCR and lists one record per CDR3 protein. Seen here are some 100,000 distinct CDR3 sequences, more than 9.5% observed once, and the top ten hold approximately 40%. Sequencing was done on a sample of PBMCs or a T cell subset sorted from them (not recorded which). These receptors all stem from a man aged 18 to 29 who had mild COVID-19 (a few samples of this study predate the infection). Cell type and time point are not known.

At least ten counts were recorded for this clonotype. The gene calls are TRBV7-6 and TRBJ2-7; 8 positions match TRBD2. CDR1 is SGHVS, CDR2 FNYEAQ, per germline. This CDR3 region has 15 residues. V gave up 2 bases and J gave up 4 bases; unmatched junction bases: 7. CDR3 in amino acids: CASSLSGGGQYEQYF. The CDR3, as DNA: TGTGCCAGCAGCTTATCCGGCGGGGGGCAGTACGAGCAGTACTTC.

The rearrangement links TRBV5-1 to TRBJ2-2; 7 bases are shared with TRBD2. Losses at the gene ends were 2 bases for V and 5 bases for J; bases not matched to a gene: 6. The CDR3 is 15 amino acids. The germline V gene encodes CDR1 SGHRS and CDR2 YFSETQ. CDR3 coding DNA: TGCGCCAGCAGCTTTTTCCAGGGAGGGACCGGGGAGCTGTTTTTT. Its protein product is CASSFFQGGTGELFF.

This clonotype has a count of ten or more. V is TRBV9 and J is TRBJ1-5; D unclear. Germline V gene data show CDR1 as SGDLS and CDR2 as YYNGEE. The CDR3 contains 15 residues. The V end was cut by 0 bases, the J end by 6 bases, with 13 bases between. The CDR3 is CASSVGGLELQPQHF. CDR3 bases: TGTGCCAGCAGCGTAGGAGGGCTAGAACTTCAGCCCCAGCATTTT. Together with reference TRBV9 and TRBJ1-5, the CDR3 gives the full variable domain: DSGVTQTPKHLITATGQRVTLRCSPRSGDLSVYWYQQSLDQGLQFLIQYYNGEERAKGNILERFSAQQFPDLHSELNLSSLELGDSALYFCASSVGGLELQPQHFGDGTRLSIL.

In its sample, this clonotype was seen a few times. The J gene is TRBJ2-1, the V gene TRBV12-3 or TRBV12-4; tentative D call: TRBD2 (6 bases). Trimming removed 7 bases at V and 8 bases at J, with 21 bases between. The CDR3 is 15 amino acids. The CDR3 spells CASNLAGPTGDEQFF. The CDR3 nucleotides are TGTGCCAGCAATCTAGCCGGGCCAACGGGGGATGAGCAGTTCTTC.

There are a few counts of this clonotype. The J gene is TRBJ2-3, the V gene TRBV12-3 or TRBV12-4; a weak D match, TRBD2 (7 bases). V was shortened by 6 bases and J by 4 bases, with 14 bases between the two germline ends. The CDR3 loop spans 14 amino acids. The CDR3 loop reads CASSSGGGPDTQYF. CDR3 sequence (DNA): TGTGCCAGCAGCTCGGGGGGCGGTCCAGATACGCAGTATTTT.

A few counts support this clonotype. The chain has TRBV12-3 or TRBV12-4 and TRBJ2-7, with 7 bases lining up with TRBD1. This CDR3 has 15 residues. V lost 4 bases, J lost 0 bases, and 6 bases stayed unmatched. The CDR3 region is CASSSRDSSSYEQYF. CDR3 nucleotide sequence: TGTGCCAGCAGTTCCCGGGACAGCAGCTCCTACGAGCAGTACTTC.

This clonotype has more than one count but fewer than ten. The J gene is TRBJ1-1, the V gene TRBV7-9; D gene ambiguous. V dropped 8 bases and J dropped 1 base, with 5 bases sitting between them. CDR1 is SEHNR, CDR2 FQNEAQ, per germline (reference sequence). CDR3 size: 11 residues. CDR3 DNA: TGTGCCAGCTCAACGAACACTGAAGCTTTCTTT. Residues: CASSTNTEAFF.

This sequence joins TRBV7-2 and TRBJ2-2; 9 positions match TRBD2. Trimming took 1 base from V and 1 from J; bases not matched to a gene: 7. The CDR3 is 18 amino acids. Germline lookup yields CDR1 SGHTA and CDR2 FQGNSA. The CDR3 is CASSLGPLLAGNTGELFF. The CDR3, as DNA: TGTGCCAGCAGCTTAGGTCCCTTACTAGCGGGGAACACCGGGGAGCTGTTTTTT.

Only a few counts were recorded for this clonotype. This chain joins TRBV11-2 and TRBJ2-1; D is ambiguous. CDR1 is SGHAT and CDR2 is FQNNGV in the germline V gene. Trimming shortened V by 1 base and J by 8 bases, and 15 bases separated the two germline ends. The CDR3 extends over 15 amino acids. CDR3 residues: CASSLVRNRVYEQFF. The DNA of the CDR3 is TGTGCCAGCAGCTTAGTCAGAAATAGGGTCTATGAGCAGTTCTTC.

This clonotype was recorded many times. The chain carries TRBV7-9 and TRBJ2-7; D remains unclear. V was trimmed by 4 bases and J by 4 bases, leaving 23 bases between them. The CDR3 consists of 17 residues. Germline lookup yields CDR1 SEHNR and CDR2 FQNEAQ (reference sequence). The CDR3 loop is CASSSPVAPGGGYEQYF. In DNA, the CDR3 is TGTGCCAGCAGCTCCCCGGTGGCACCCGGCGGTGGGTACGAGCAGTACTTC.

The CDR3 bases are TGTGCCAGCAGCGCGCCCGACACCGACTATGGCTACACCTTC. Translation gives CASSAPDTDYGYTF. This chain links TRBV7-9 with TRBJ1-2; D is undetermined. Trimming cost V 5 bases and J 3 bases, with 13 bases left between them. The CDR3 extends over 14 amino acids. CDR1 and CDR2 (germline): SEHNR, FQNEAQ (reference sequence).

This chain connects TRBV6-5 to TRBJ1-5, with D tentatively TRBD1 (5 bases). From germline, CDR1 is MNHEY and CDR2 SVGAGI. Trimming took 0 bases from V and 3 from J, leaving 9 bases between them. The CDR3 totals 15 residues. This CDR3 is CASSYSGTANQPQHF. CDR3 coding DNA: TGTGCCAGCAGTTACTCCGGGACTGCCAATCAGCCCCAGCATTTT.

This clonotype was observed many times. The CDR3: CASSQDRGQGYGYTF. For the CDR3, the DNA is TGCGCCAGCAGCCAAGATCGGGGACAGGGCTATGGCTACACCTTC. The V and J genes are TRBV4-3 and TRBJ1-2; TRBD1 matches 9 bases. J gave up 4 bases and V 0 bases, and 3 bases lay outside the gene matches. Per germline, CDR1 LGHNA and CDR2 YSLEER. The CDR3 has 15 residues.

The rearrangement joins TRBV19 to TRBJ2-7; D possibly corresponds to TRBD2 (5 bases). Trimming left V 3 bases short and J 3 bases short, with 9 bases between. This CDR3 contains 13 residues. Germline V gene lookup returns CDR1 LNHDA and CDR2 SQIVND (reference sequence). In nucleotides, the CDR3 is TGTGCCAGTAGTATGAGGGATGGCTACGAGCAGTACTTC. Translation gives CASSMRDGYEQYF.

The chain employs TRBV5-4 and TRBJ2-7; the match to TRBD1 covers 9 bases. V lost 0 bases and J lost 5; bases outside the gene matches: 6. CDR1 and CDR2 (germline): SGHNT, YYREEE (reference sequence). The CDR3 is made up of 15 amino acids. The CDR3 region is CASSLVGTGIHEQYF. The CDR3 nucleotides are TGTGCCAGCAGCTTGGTAGGGACAGGGATCCACGAGCAGTACTTC.

This clonotype turned up a few times. The V and J genes are TRBV6-2 or TRBV6-3 and TRBJ2-3, with 7 bases identical to TRBD2. Trimming removed 1 base from V and 6 bases from J; junction bases left unmatched: 7. This CDR3 contains 15 residues. The germline gives CDR1 MNHEY, CDR2 SVGEGT. DNA of the CDR3: TGTGCCAGCAGTTACTTGGCGGGGGTGACGGATACGCAGTATTTT. It encodes CASSYLAGVTDTQYF.

The table lists this clonotype with a few counts. This sequence joins TRBV7-2 and TRBJ2-1; TRBD2 aligns across 9 bases. The CDR3 is made up of 15 amino acids. The V and J ends lost 2 bases and 5 bases, in that order; junction bases with no gene match: 4. Germline CDR1 SGHTA, CDR2 FQGNSA. This chain's CDR3 is CASSLWIAGDNEQFF. For the CDR3, the DNA is TGTGCCAGCAGCTTATGGATAGCGGGGGACAATGAGCAGTTCTTC. The full variable domain, its missing parts supplied by reference TRBV7-2 and TRBJ2-1, is GAGVSQSPSNKVTEKGKDVELRCDPISGHTALYWYRQSLGQGLEFLIYFQGNSAPDKSGLPSDRFSAERTGGSVSTLTIQRTQQEDSAVYLCASSLWIAGDNEQFFGPGTRLTVL.

This clonotype was observed a few times. J is TRBJ2-7 and V is TRBV12-5; D remains unclear. Trimming took 6 bases from V and 2 from J, leaving 20 bases between them. Germline lookup yields CDR1 LGHNT and CDR2 FRNRAP. The CDR3 covers 16 residues. The CDR3 coding sequence is TGTGCTAGTGGACTATATGGACGGCGAGGCCCCTACGAGCAGTACTTC. This sequence encodes CASGLYGRRGPYEQYF.

This clonotype came up a few times. The chain links TRBV5-1 to TRBJ2-5; tentative D call: TRBD1 (6 bases). V lost 1 base, J lost 4 bases, and 14 bases lay in between. The CDR3 is 15 amino acids. Germline loops: CDR1 SGHRS, CDR2 YFSETQ. In nucleotides, the CDR3 is TGCGCCAGCAGCTTGCGTGGGGGCCGGGCAGAGACCCAGTACTTC. Its translation: CASSLRGGRAETQYF.

In this sample, this clonotype turned up many times. The V and J genes are TRBV6-5 and TRBJ2-5; 9 bases align to TRBD2. Germline values: CDR1 MNHEY, CDR2 SVGAGI. There are 15 residues in the CDR3. The V gene end was trimmed by 2 bases and the J gene end by 4 bases; junction bases not matched to a gene: 5. The CDR3 spells CASSYVGGGAETQYF. The CDR3 bases are TGTGCCAGCAGTTACGTCGGCGGGGGGGCAGAGACCCAGTACTTC.

V and J are TRBV29-1 and TRBJ1-5; D may be TRBD1 (6 bases). Trimming took 7 bases from V and 7 from J, leaving 17 bases between them. CDR1 and CDR2 (germline): SQVTM, ANQGSEA. The CDR3 extends over 13 amino acids. The CDR3: CSDRTGMIQPQHF. In nucleotides, the CDR3 is TGCAGCGATCGAACAGGGATGATCCAGCCCCAGCATTTT. Together with reference TRBV29-1 and TRBJ1-5, the CDR3 gives the full variable domain: SAVISQKPSRDICQRGTSLTIQCQVDSQVTMMFWYRQQPGQSLTLIATANQGSEATYESGFVIDKFPISRPNLTFSTLTVSNMSPEDSSIYLCSDRTGMIQPQHFGDGTRLSIL.

This clonotype was seen repeatedly, ten times or more. The genes are TRBV6-2 or TRBV6-3 and TRBJ2-7, with 7 positions matching TRBD2. V lost 0 bases, J lost 6 bases, and 2 bases stayed unmatched. The CDR3 has 13 residues. Germline CDR1 MNHEY, CDR2 SVGEGT. The CDR3 spells CASSYSPSGEQYF. The CDR3 DNA follows: TGTGCCAGCAGTTACTCTCCTAGCGGCGAGCAGTACTTC.

The gene calls are TRBV4-3 and TRBJ2-1; maybe TRBD2 (6 bases). V was shortened by 1 base and J by 3 bases, with 7 bases between the two germline ends. In germline, CDR1 is LGHNA, CDR2 YSLEER. The CDR3 is made up of 14 amino acids. The CDR3 loop reads CASSQGGVYNEQFF. The CDR3 DNA reads TGCGCCAGCAGCCAAGGGGGGGTCTACAATGAGCAGTTCTTC.

The chain is built from TRBV6-2 or TRBV6-3 and TRBJ2-2; the D gene is possibly TRBD2 (5 bases). Germline assignment: CDR1 MNHEY and CDR2 SVGEGT. V dropped 4 bases and J dropped 5 bases, with 17 bases sitting between them. CDR3 length: 16 residues. The CDR3 DNA follows: TGTGCCAGCAGTTCTCGGCGGGTACAACAAACCGGGGAGCTGTTTTTT. Protein product: CASSSRRVQQTGELFF.